This TCR beta chain originates from a study of shared clonotypes between healthy human individuals. Looking at the study overall: The donor pool was made up of two women and three men aged 18 to 49.

The V gene's germline CDR1 is SNHLY and CDR2 FYNNEI. The CDR3 has 16 amino acids. V was pared by 2 bases and J by 0 bases, with 10 bases between. CD8 cells regarded as naive lacked CD45RO, were positively chosen for CCR7, and omitted terminally differentiated effector memory CD45RA+ cells. The assay was carried out at the deep level. Several immunoSEQ plates received, in even portions, the genomic DNA of each subset. Only in-frame clones appear in the TCRdb table, and some are missing; sequencing was by immunoSEQ multiplex PCR. The sample lists millions of clones; roughly 95% were seen once. Study conclusions and caveats: Non-shared clonotypes were found to have lower generation probabilities than the clonotypes that were shared by all four of the sorted-subset donors.

Concerning this clone itself: The antigen is not known.

This rearrangement joins TRBV2 to TRBJ1-4, with D unresolved. The specimen sequenced was naive CD8+ T cells sorted from blood. This TCR was sampled from a young man in good health. Here the CDR3 reads CASSESGVATNEKLFF. CDR3 nucleotide sequence: TGTGCCAGCAGTGAAAGTGGGGTGGCAACTAATGAAAAACTGTTTTTT.